A selection of T cell receptor beta chains follows, all from one sample in a study of tumor and adjacent non-tumor tissue in lung cancer. Each CDR3 protein gets one entry after TCRdb re-called the multiplex PCR reads with MiXCR. The table has around 79,000 distinct CDR3 sequences, roughly two thirds seen once. The sequenced sample consisted of lung tumor tissue. The origin of the receptors is a woman aged 40 to 50 with non-small cell lung cancer. Both conserved end residues are part of each CDR3. Rows give clone size only sometimes, using once, few, many, or a class for an expanded clone.

CDR3,V,size
CASRYDSHNTEAFF,TRBV6-5,-
CASTDRLEAFF,TRBV4-1,-
CASSRSRRTEQPQHF,TRBV28,-
CTSSIGLNNEQFF,TRBV11-2,few
CVSGFLQPRTDTQYF,TRBV12-5,-
CASSPSGMVSKQPQHF,TRBV7-9,once
CASSERGTSVPDTQYF,TRBV2,many
CASSLIRRETQYF,TRBV5-6,-
CAWSVLPWPRQFF,TRBV30,-
CAISDDSGRQQFF,TRBV10-3,many
CASDGTGTDTQYF,TRBV6-1,-
CASRSGQGIQPQHF,TRBV6-5,medium-sized
CSRSPGQGSYEQYF,TRBV11-3,-
CASSPRQGLDTDTQYF,TRBV12-3/TRBV12-4,many
CDISAGDRDEQFF,TRBV10-3,-
CTSSSALGTNRSSPLRF,TRBV11-2,-
CASNMGTGGSYKQYF,TRBV12-3/TRBV12-4,-
CASSQGSRGPEQYF,TRBV4-1,many
CTSSFRNYEQYF,TRBV7-9,-
CVSSPTANTGELFF,TRBV12-3/TRBV12-4,-
CAWTRGGSEQFF,TRBV30,many
CVSSQGFSNTGELFF,TRBV4-2,-
CASSLFGRGHYACTF,TRBV28,once
CASSLVGRGAFF,TRBV5-8,many
CSVVFGITGELFF,TRBV29-1,many
CASSPHRSGPNVPTF,TRBV12-3/TRBV12-4,-
CVTSDGNGYGYTF,TRBV24-1,-
CASSESCNYNEQFF,TRBV10-1,-
CSVGREGGTGELFF,TRBV29-1,-
CVSSLTSGNNSPLHF,TRBV11-2,-
CATSLSSGGFNEQFF,TRBV19,-
CASSSTVNNEKLFF,TRBV7-9,many
CASNDGQGIEAFF,TRBV6-1,many
CASSFHYSLAYNEQFF,TRBV11-3,-
CATGLQNETQYF,TRBV6-5,once
CANGQGGGKTEAFF,TRBV4-1,-
CISRGLRYSLSTYKQYF,TRBV28,-
CASSMDGTDTQYF,TRBV4-1,many
CSAASGSRNEQFF,TRBV20-1,-
CSVASPRASYGYTF,TRBV29-1,-
CVVVESPGKETQYF,TRBV10-3,-
CASSLSESYEQYF,TRBV28,-
CASTPGPLDREGSGELLF,TRBV4-1,-
CANSRAGGNNSPLHF,TRBV4-1,-
CASCEYRTGGSGNTIYF,TRBV25-1,-
CVSSSTGVRQSQHF,TRBV12-3/TRBV12-4,-
CASSTRGGNNSPLHF,TRBV9,-
CASSRGGASDQPQHF,TRBV6-1,-
CASRPRDSSYNSLLHF,TRBV6-5,-
CASSTDHYEHYF,TRBV5-4,-
CASSPRTGTYNEQFF,TRBV11-1,medium-sized
CAISSSDRLDQPQHF,TRBV7-9,-
CASSLRSSGYSNQPQHF,TRBV5-6,many